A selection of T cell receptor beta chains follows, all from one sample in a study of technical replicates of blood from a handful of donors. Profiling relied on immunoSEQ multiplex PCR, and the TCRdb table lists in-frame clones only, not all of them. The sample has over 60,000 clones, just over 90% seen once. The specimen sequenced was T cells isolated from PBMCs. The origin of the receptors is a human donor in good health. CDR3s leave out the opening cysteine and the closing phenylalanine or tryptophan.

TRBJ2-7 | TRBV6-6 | ASSYSRGSLSYEQY
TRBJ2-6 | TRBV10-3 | ATKRDSQSGANVLT
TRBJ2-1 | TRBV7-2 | ASSSLGGTSLGNEQF
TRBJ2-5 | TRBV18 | ASSPSGGGETQY
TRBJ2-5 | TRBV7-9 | ASSPIGGQETQY
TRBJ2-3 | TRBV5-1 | ASSLSSGGRDTQY
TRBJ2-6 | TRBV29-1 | SVDLLQGSGANVLT
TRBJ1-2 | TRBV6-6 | ASSQRLSNYGYT
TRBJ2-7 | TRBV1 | TSSQGPTGTGDYEQY
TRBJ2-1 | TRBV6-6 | ASTLRGGAEQF
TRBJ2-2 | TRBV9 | ASSDPTGTPERPATGELF
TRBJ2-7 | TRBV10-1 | ASSRGYEQY